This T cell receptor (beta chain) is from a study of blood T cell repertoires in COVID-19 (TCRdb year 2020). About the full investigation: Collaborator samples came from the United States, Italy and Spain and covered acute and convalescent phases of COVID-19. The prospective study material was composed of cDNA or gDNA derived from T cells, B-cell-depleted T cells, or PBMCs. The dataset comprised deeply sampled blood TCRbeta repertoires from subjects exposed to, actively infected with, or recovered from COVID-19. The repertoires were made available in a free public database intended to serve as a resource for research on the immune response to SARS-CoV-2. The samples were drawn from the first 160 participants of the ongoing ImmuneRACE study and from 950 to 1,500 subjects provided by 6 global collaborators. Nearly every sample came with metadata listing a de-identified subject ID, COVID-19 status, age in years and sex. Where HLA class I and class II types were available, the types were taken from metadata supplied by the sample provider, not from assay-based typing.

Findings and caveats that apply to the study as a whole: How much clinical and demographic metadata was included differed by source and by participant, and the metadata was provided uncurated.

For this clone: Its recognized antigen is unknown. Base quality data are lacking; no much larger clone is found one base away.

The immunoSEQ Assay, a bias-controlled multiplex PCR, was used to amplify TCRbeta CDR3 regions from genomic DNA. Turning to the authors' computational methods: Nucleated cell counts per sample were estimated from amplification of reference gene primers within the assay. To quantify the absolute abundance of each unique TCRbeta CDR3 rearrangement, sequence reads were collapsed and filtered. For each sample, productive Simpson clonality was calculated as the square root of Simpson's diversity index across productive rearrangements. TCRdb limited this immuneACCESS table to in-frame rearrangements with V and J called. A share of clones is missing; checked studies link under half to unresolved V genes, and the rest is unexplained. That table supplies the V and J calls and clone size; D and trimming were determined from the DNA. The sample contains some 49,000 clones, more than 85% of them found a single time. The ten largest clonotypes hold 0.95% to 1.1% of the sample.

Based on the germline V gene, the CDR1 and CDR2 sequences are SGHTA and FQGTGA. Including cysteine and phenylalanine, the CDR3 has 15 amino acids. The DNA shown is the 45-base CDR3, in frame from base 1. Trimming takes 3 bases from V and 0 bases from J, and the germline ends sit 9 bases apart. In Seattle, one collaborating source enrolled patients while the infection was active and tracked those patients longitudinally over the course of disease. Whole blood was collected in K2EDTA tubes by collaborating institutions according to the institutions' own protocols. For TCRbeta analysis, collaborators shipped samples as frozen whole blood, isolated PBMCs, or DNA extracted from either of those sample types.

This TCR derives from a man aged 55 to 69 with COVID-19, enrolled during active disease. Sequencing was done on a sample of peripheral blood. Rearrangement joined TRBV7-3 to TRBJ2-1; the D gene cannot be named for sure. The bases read TGTGCCAGCAGCTTTTCTCACATCTCCTACAATGAGCAGTTCTTC. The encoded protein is CASSFSHISYNEQFF.